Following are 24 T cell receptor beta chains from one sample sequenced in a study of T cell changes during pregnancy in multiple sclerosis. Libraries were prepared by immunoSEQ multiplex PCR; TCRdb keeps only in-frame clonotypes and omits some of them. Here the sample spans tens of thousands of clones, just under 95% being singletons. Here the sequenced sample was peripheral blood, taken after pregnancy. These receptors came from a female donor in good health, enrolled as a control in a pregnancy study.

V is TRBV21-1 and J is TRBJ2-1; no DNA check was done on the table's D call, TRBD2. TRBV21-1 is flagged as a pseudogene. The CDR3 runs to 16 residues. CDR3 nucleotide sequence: TGTGCCAGCAGCATCCCCCCGGGACTAGCGGCCTTCGAGCAGTTCTTC. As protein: CASSIPPGLAAFEQFF.

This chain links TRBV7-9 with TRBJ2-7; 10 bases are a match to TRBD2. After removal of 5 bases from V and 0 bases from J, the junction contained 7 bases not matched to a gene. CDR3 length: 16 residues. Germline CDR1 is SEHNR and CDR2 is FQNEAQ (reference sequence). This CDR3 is CASSHPLAGSSYEQYF. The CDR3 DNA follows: TGTGCCAGCAGCCACCCACTAGCGGGAAGCTCCTACGAGCAGTACTTC.

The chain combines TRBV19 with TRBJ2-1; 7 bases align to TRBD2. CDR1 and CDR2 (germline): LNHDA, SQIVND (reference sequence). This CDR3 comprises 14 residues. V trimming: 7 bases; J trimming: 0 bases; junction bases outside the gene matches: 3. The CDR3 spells CASTRDYSYNEQFF. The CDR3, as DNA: TGTGCCAGTACCCGGGACTACTCCTACAATGAGCAGTTCTTC. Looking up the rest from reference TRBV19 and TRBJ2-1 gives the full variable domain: DGGITQSPKYLFRKEGQNVTLSCEQNLNHDAMYWYRQDPGQGLRLIYYSQIVNDFQKGDIAEGYSVSREKKESFPLTVTSAQKNPTAFYLCASTRDYSYNEQFFGPGTRLTVL.

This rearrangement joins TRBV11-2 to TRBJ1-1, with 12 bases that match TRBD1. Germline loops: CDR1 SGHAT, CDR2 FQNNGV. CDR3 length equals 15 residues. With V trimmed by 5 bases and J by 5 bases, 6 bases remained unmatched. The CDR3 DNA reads TGTGCCAGCAGCCCCAGGGACAGGGGGCGTACTGAAGCTTTCTTT. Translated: CASSPRDRGRTEAFF.

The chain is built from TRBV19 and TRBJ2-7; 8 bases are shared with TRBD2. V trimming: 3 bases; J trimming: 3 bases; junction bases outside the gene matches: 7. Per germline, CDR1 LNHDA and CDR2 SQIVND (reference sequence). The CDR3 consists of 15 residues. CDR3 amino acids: CASSIGTRGFYEQYF. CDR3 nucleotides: TGTGCCAGTAGTATCGGGACTAGGGGATTCTACGAGCAGTACTTC.

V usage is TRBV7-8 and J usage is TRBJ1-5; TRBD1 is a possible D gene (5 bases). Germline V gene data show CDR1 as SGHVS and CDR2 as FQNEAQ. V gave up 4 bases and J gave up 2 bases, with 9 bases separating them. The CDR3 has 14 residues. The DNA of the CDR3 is TGTGCCAGCAGCTCTCCGGGGGGCAATCAGCCCCAGCATTTT. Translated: CASSSPGGNQPQHF.

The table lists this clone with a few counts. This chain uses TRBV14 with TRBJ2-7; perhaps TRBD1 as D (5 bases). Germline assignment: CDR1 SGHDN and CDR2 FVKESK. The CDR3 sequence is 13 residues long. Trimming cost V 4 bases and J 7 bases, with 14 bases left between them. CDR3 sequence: CASSLMGLTEQYF. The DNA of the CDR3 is TGTGCCAGCAGCCTAATGGGGCTTACTGAGCAGTACTTC. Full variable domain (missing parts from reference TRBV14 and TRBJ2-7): EAGVTQFPSHSVIEKGQTVTLRCDPISGHDNLYWYRRVMGKEIKFLLHFVKESKQDESGMPNNRFLAERTGGTYSTLKVQPAELEDSGVYFCASSLMGLTEQYFGPGTRLTVT.

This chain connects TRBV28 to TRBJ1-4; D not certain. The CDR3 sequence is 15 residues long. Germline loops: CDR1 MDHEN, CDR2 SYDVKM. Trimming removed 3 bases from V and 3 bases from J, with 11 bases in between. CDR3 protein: CASSFSTRPNEKLFF. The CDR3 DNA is TGTGCCAGCAGTTTCTCGACACGGCCTAATGAAAAACTGTTTTTT.

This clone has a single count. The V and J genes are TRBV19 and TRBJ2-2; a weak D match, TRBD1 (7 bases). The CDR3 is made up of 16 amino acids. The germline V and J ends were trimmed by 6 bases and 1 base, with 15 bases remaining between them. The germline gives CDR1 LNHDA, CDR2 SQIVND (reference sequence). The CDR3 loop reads CASSPRGDRNTGELFF. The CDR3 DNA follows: TGTGCCAGTAGCCCCAGGGGGGACAGGAACACCGGGGAGCTGTTTTTT.

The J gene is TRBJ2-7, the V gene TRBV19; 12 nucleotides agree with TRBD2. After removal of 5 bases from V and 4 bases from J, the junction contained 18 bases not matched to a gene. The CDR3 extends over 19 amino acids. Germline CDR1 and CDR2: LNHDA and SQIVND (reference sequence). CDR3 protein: CASSHQTVTSGRNGYEQYF. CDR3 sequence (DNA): TGTGCCAGTAGTCACCAAACGGTGACTAGCGGGAGAAATGGGTACGAGCAGTACTTC.

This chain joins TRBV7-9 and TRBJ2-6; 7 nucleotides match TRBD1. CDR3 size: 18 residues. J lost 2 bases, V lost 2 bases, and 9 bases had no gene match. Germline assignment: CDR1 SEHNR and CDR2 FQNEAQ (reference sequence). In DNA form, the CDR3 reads TGTGCCAGCAGCTTATCTCGGCAGGGGGTTGCTGGGGCCAACGTCCTGACTTTC. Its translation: CASSLSRQGVAGANVLTF.

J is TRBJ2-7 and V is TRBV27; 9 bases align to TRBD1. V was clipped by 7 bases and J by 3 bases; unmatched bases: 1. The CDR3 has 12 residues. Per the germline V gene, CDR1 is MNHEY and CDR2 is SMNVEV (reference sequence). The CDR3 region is CASMTGGYEQYF. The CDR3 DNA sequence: TGTGCCAGCATGACAGGGGGCTACGAGCAGTACTTC.

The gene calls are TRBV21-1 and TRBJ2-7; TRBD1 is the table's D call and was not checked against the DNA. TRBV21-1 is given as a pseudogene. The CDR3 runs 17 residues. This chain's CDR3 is CASSKEADRVPSYEQYF. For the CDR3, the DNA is TGTGCCAGCAGCAAAGAGGCCGACAGGGTTCCTTCCTACGAGCAGTACTTC.

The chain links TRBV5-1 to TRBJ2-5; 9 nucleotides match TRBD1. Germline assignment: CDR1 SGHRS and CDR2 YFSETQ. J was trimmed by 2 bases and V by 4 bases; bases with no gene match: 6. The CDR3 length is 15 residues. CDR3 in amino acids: CASSHSGTGQETQYF. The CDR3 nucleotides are TGCGCCAGCAGCCATTCCGGGACAGGGCAAGAGACCCAGTACTTC.

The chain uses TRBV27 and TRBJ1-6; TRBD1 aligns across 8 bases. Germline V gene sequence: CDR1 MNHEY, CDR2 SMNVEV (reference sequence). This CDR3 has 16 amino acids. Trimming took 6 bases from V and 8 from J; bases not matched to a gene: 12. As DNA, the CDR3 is TGTGCCAGCAGGGAAGGGGCAGGGGGCGCATATTCACCCCTCCACTTT. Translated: CASREGAGGAYSPLHF.

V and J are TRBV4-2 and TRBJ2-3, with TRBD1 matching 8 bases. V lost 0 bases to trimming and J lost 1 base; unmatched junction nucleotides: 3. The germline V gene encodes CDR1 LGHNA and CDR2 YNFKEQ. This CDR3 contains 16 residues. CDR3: CASSQEPGQGTDTQYF. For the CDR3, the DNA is TGTGCCAGCAGCCAAGAACCGGGACAGGGCACAGATACGCAGTATTTT.

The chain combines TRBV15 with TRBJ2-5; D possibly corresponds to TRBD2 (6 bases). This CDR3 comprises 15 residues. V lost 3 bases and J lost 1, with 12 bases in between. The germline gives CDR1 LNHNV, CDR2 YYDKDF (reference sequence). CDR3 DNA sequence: TGTGCCACCAGCAGGGACGGAGGGGCCCAAGAGACCCAGTACTTC. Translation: CATSRDGGAQETQYF.

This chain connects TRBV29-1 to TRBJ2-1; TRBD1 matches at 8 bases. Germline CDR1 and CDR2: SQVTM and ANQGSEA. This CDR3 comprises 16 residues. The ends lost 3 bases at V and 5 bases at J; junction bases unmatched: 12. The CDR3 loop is CSVEAEPGQVNNEQFF. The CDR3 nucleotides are TGCAGCGTTGAGGCCGAGCCGGGACAGGTTAACAATGAGCAGTTCTTC.

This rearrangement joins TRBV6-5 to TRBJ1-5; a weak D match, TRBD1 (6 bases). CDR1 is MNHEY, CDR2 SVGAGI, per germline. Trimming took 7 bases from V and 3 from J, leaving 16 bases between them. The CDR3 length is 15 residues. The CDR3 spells CASKRFRDNNQPQHF. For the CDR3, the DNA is TGTGCCAGCAAGCGATTCCGGGACAACAATCAGCCCCAGCATTTT.

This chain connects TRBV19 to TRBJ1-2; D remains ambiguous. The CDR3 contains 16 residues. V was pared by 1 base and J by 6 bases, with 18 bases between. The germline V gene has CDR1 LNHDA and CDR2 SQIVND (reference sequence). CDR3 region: CASSIGGVVTLNGYTF. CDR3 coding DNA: TGTGCCAGTAGTATAGGGGGAGTAGTGACGTTGAATGGCTACACCTTC.

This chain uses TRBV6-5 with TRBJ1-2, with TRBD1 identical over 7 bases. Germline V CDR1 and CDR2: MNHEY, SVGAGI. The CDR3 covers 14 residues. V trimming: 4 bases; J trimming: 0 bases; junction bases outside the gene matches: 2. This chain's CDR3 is CASSLGTANYGYTF. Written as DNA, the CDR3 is TGTGCCAGCAGTTTAGGGACAGCTAACTATGGCTACACCTTC.

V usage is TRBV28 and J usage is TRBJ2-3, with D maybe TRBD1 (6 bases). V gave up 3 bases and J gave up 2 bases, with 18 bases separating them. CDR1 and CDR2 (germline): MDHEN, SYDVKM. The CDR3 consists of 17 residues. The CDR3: CASSLPRPQGTTDTQYF. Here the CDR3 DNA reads TGTGCCAGCAGTTTGCCCCGTCCGCAGGGGACCACAGATACGCAGTATTTT. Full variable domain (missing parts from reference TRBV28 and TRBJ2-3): DVKVTQSSRYLVKRTGEKVFLECVQDMDHENMFWYRQDPGLGLRLIYFSYDVKMKEKGDIPEGYSVSREKKERFSLILESASTNQTSMYLCASSLPRPQGTTDTQYFGPGTRLTVL.

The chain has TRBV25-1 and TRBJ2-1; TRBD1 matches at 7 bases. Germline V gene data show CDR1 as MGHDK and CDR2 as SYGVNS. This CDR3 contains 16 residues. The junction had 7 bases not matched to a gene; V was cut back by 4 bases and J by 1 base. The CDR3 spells CASSGRKGQSYNEQFF. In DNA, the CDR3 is TGTGCCAGCAGTGGGAGGAAGGGACAGTCCTACAATGAGCAGTTCTTC. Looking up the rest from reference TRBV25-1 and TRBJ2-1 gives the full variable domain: EADIYQTPRYLVIGTGKKITLECSQTMGHDKMYWYQQDPGMELHLIHYSYGVNSTEKGDLSSESTVSRIRTEHFPLTLESARPSHTSQYLCASSGRKGQSYNEQFFGPGTRLTVL.

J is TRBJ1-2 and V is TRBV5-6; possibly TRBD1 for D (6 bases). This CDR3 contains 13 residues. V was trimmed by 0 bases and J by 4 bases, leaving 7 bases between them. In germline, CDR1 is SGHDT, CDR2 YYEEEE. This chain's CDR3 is CASSLATGYGYTF. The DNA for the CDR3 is TGTGCCAGCAGCTTGGCGACAGGCTATGGCTACACCTTC.